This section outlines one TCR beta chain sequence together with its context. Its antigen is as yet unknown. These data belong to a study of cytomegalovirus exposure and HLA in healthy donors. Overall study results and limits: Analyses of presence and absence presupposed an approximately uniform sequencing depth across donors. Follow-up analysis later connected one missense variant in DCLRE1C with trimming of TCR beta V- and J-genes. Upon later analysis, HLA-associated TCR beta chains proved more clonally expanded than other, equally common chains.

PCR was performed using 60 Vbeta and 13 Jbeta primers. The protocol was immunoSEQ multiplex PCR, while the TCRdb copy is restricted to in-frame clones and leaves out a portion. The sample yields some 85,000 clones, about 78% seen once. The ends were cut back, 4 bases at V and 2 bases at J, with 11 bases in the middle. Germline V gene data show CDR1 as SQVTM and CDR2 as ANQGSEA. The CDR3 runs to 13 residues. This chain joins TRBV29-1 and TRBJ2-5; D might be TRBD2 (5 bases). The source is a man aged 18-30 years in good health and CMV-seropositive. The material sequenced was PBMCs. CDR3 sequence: CSVVVGGQETQYF. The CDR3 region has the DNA TGCAGCGTTGTGGTCGGCGGGCAAGAGACCCAGTACTTC.